This entry lists 9 T cell receptor beta chains sequenced from one sample in a study of T cells in Graves' hyperthyroidism and ophthalmopathy. Amplification yielded TCR beta CDR3 regions, with RNA transcripts as the source. A first-round RT-PCR of the TCR CDR3 used the HTBI primer set. TCRdb re-called the multiplex PCR reads through MiXCR, storing one row per CDR3 protein. This sample has approximately 510,000 distinct CDR3 sequences, with over 45% found just once. The specimen sequenced was peripheral blood or thyroid tissue (not recorded which). The receptors come from an adult woman with Graves' disease, either hyperthyroidism or ophthalmopathy (not recorded which).

The chain has TRBV7-7 and TRBJ2-5; perhaps TRBD1 as D (5 bases). Germline CDR1 and CDR2: SSHAT and FNYEAQ (reference sequence). V was cut by 1 base and J by 2 bases, with 14 bases left in between. The CDR3 length is 16 residues. The CDR3 here is CASSLVLGQGQETQYF. CDR3 nucleotides: TGTGCCAGCAGCTTAGTCTTGGGTCAGGGACAAGAGACCCAGTACTTC.

This clonotype has a handful of counts. The CDR3 bases are TGTGCCAGCAGTTACGACAGGGCCTATGGCTACACCTTC. Translating gives CASSYDRAYGYTF. This chain connects TRBV6-5 to TRBJ1-2; the match to TRBD1 covers 7 bases. Germline V gene sequence: CDR1 MNHEY, CDR2 SVGAGI. Losses at the gene ends were 2 bases for V and 4 bases for J; bases not matched to a gene: 1. This CDR3 has 13 amino acids.

Ten or more counts support this clonotype. The chain employs TRBV4-3 and TRBJ1-2, with D perhaps TRBD1 (6 bases). Trimming removed 1 base at V and 7 bases at J, with 13 bases between. Germline CDR1 reads LGHNA; CDR2 reads YSLEER. This CDR3 is 14 amino acids long. In DNA form, the CDR3 reads TGCGCCAGCAGCCAAGTCGGGGGGGCGTCTGGCTACACCTTC. Protein: CASSQVGGASGYTF.

This clonotype was observed many times. This chain joins TRBV6-2 or TRBV6-3 and TRBJ2-5; TRBD1 is a possible D gene (5 bases). CDR1 MNHEY and CDR2 SVGEGT come from the germline V gene. The ends were cut back, 6 bases at V and 5 bases at J, with 13 bases in the middle. The CDR3 runs 13 residues. The CDR3 nucleotides are TGTGCCAGCAGGGGCAGGGTGGTCGAGACCCAGTACTTC. Translated, it gives CASRGRVVETQYF.

A few counts support this clonotype. The chain is built from TRBV20-1 and TRBJ2-7; D possibly corresponds to TRBD1 (6 bases). Germline V gene lookup returns CDR1 DFQATT and CDR2 SNEGSKA (reference sequence). The CDR3 is 14 residues long. V was shortened by 4 bases and J by 3 bases, with 16 bases between the two germline ends. DNA for the CDR3: TGCAGTGCTACCTCCGGGACAACGGTCTACGAGCAGTACTTC. Translated, it gives CSATSGTTVYEQYF.

The V call is TRBV12-3 or TRBV12-4, the J call TRBJ1-5; D is possibly TRBD1 (5 bases). The CDR3 sequence is 15 residues long. V was cut by 4 bases and J by 1 base, with 11 bases left in between. This CDR3 reads CASSSGLESNQPQHF. CDR3 DNA: TGTGCCAGCAGTTCAGGGTTGGAGAGCAATCAGCCCCAGCATTTT.

The rearrangement uses TRBV6-6 and TRBJ1-2, with 7 bases matching TRBD1. The junction had 8 bases not matched to a gene; V was cut back by 2 bases and J by 5 bases. In germline, CDR1 is MNHNY, CDR2 SVGAGI (reference sequence). The length of the CDR3 is 15 residues. DNA of the CDR3: TGTGCCAGCAGTTACGAGCCCGACAGGGCTTATGGCTACACCTTC. Its translation: CASSYEPDRAYGYTF.

The table lists this clonotype with a few counts. This chain joins TRBV7-8 and TRBJ2-5, with TRBD1 as a possible D gene (6 bases). The CDR3 has 13 residues. V lost 6 bases and J 5 bases, leaving 13 bases between the germline ends. Germline lookup yields CDR1 SGHVS and CDR2 FQNEAQ. Here the CDR3 reads CASRGAPGETQYF. In DNA form, the CDR3 reads TGTGCCAGCAGGGGGGCTCCCGGGGAGACCCAGTACTTC.

The chain uses TRBV2 and TRBJ2-7, with D perhaps matching TRBD1 (6 bases). Trimming removed 6 bases from V and 5 bases from J, with 23 bases in between. CDR1 is SNHLY and CDR2 is FYNNEI in the germline V gene. CDR3 length equals 16 residues. The CDR3 region is CASSGPSGGVIHEQYF. DNA for the CDR3: TGTGCCAGCAGCGGACCCAGTGGGGGCGTTATTCACGAGCAGTACTTC.